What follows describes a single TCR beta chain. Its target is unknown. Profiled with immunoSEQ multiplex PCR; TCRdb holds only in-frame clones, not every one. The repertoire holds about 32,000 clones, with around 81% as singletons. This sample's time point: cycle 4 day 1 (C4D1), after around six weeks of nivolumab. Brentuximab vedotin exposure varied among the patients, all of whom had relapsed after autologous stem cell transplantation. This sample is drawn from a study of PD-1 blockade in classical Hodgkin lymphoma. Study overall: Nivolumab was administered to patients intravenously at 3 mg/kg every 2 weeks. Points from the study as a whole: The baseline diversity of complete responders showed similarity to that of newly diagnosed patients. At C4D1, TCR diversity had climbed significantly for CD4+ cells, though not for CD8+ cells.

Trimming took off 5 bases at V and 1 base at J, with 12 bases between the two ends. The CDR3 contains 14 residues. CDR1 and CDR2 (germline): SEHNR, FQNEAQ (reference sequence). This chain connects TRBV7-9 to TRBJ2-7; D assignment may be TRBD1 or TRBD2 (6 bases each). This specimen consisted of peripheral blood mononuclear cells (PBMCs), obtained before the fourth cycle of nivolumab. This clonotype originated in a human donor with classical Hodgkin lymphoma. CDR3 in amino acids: CASSVGGGSYEQYF. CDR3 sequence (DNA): TGTGCCAGCAGCGTAGGAGGGGGATCCTACGAGCAGTACTTC.